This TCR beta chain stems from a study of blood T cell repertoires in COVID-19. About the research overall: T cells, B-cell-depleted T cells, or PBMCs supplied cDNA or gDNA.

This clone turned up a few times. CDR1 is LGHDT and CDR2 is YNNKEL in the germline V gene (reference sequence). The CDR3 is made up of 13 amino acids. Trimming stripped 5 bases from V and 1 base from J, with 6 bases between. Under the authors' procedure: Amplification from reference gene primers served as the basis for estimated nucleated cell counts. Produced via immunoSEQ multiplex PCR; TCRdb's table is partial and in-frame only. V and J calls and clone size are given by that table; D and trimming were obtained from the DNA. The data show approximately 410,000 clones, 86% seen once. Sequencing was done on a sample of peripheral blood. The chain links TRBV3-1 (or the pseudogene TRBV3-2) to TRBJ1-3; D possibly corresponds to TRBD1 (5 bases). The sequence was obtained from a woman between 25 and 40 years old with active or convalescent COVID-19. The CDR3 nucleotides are TGTGCCAGCAGCAGGGGTTCTGGAAACACCATATATTTT. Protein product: CASSRGSGNTIYF.